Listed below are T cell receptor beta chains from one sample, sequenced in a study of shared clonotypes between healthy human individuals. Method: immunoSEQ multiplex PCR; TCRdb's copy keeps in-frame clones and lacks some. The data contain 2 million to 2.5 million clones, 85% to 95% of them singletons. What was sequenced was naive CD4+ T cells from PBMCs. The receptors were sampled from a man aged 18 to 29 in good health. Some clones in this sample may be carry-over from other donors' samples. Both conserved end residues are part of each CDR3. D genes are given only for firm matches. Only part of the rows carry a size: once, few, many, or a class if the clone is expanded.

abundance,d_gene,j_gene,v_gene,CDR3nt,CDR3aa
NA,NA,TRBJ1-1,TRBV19,TGTGCCAGTAGTATCCTGGGTGTGAACACTGAAGCTTTCTTT,CASSILGVNTEAFF
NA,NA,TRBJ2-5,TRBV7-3,TGTGCCAGCAGCTTTCACAGGGAGGAAGAGACCCAGTACTTC,CASSFHREEETQYF
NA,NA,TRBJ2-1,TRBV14,TGTGCCAGCAGGAACAGGGACCACAATGAGCAGTTCTTC,CASRNRDHNEQFF
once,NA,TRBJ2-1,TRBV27,TGTGCCAGCAGTTTATTCGATGAGCAGTTCTTC,CASSLFDEQFF
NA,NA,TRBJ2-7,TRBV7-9,TGTGCCAGCAGCCCAAAAGGGGGGGTTTACTACGAGCAGTACTTC,CASSPKGGVYYEQYF
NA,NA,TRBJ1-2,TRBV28,TGTGCCAGCAGTTTACGGCTACCCTATGGCTACACCTTC,CASSLRLPYGYTF
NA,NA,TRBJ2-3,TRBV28,TGTGCCAGCAGTTTGAGGACAGATACGCAGTATTTT,CASSLRTDTQYF
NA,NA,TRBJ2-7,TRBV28,TGTGCCAGCAGTGGTCGCCGCGGGCGGTTCTACGAGCAGTACTTC,CASSGRRGRFYEQYF
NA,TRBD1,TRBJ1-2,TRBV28,TGTGCCAGCAGCCTCGCCGGGACAGGGGGGTATGGCTACACCTTC,CASSLAGTGGYGYTF
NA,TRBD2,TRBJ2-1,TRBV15,TGTGCCACCAGTAGAACTAGCGCCTACAATGAGCAGTTCTTC,CATSRTSAYNEQFF
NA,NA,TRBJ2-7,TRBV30,TGTGCCTGGAGTAGGGACAATCTTTCCTACGAGCAATACTTC,CAWSRDNLSYEQYF
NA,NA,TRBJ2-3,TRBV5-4,TGTGCCAGCAGCGCGCCCCCGCCCGGGGGCCGCACAGATACGCAGTATTTT,CASSAPPPGGRTDTQYF
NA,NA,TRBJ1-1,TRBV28,TGTGCCAGCAGTTTAAAACCACTGGGCACTGAAGCTTTCTTT,CASSLKPLGTEAFF
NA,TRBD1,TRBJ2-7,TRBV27,TGTGCCAGCAGTTTAACCGGACAGGACTACGAGCAGTACTTC,CASSLTGQDYEQYF
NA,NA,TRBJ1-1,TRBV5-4,TGTGCCAGCAGCTTGGCCATGGGGGGGAACACTGAAGCTTTCTTT,CASSLAMGGNTEAFF
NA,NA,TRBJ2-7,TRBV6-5,TGTGCCAGCAGTTATAAAGGACAGACCTACGAGCAGTACTTC,CASSYKGQTYEQYF
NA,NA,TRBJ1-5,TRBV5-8,TGTGCCAGCAGCCGGTACGGGGGCGTTGGCAATCAGCCCCAGCATTTT,CASSRYGGVGNQPQHF
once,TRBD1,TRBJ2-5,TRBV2,TGTGCCAGCAGTACAGGGGGCCGAGAGACCCAGTACTTC,CASSTGGRETQYF
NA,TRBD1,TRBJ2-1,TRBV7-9,TGTGCCAGCAGCCCATTGCCGGGACAGGGTTCCTACAATGAGCAGTTCTTC,CASSPLPGQGSYNEQFF
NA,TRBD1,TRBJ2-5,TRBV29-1,TGCAGCGTTGGACAGGGGGCTGGTCAAGAGACCCAGTACTTC,CSVGQGAGQETQYF
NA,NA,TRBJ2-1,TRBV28,TGTGCCAGCAGATCCCTACTACCTCCGTTTTACAATGAGCAGTTCTTC,CASRSLLPPFYNEQFF
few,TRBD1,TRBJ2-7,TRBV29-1,TGCAGCGTCCGGGACAGTTCCTACGAGCAGTACTTC,CSVRDSSYEQYF
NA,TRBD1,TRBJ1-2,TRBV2,TGTGCCAGCATTAGGACAGGGGGCGCGGAGAACTATGGCTACACCTTC,CASIRTGGAENYGYTF
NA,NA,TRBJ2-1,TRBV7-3,TGTGCCAGCAGCTTAACGTTAAGCCATGAGCAGTTCTTC,CASSLTLSHEQFF
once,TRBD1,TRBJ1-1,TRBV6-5,TGTGCCAGCAGTTACGCAGGGGGCGGGGGTACTGAAGCTTTCTTT,CASSYAGGGGTEAFF
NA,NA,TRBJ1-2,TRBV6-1,TGTGCCAGCAGCTCCGGACAGTTGGGCTATGGCTACACCTTC,CASSSGQLGYGYTF
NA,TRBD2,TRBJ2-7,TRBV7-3,TGTGCCAGCAGCTTAACCCCGACTAGCGGGAGCTACGAGCAGTACTTC,CASSLTPTSGSYEQYF
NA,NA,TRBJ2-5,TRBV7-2,TGTGCCAGCAGGCCCAGGGGGGGAGAAGAGACCCAGTACTTC,CASRPRGGEETQYF
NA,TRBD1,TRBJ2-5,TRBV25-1,TGTGCCAGCAGTGACTGGACAGGGCCAACAGAGACCCAGTACTTC,CASSDWTGPTETQYF
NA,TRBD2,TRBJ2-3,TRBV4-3,TGCGCCAGCAGCCCCAGGACTAGCGCCGATACGCAGTATTTT,CASSPRTSADTQYF
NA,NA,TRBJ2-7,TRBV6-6,TGTGCCAGCAGTTACTCTCTGGGTGGGCAGTACTTC,CASSYSLGGQYF
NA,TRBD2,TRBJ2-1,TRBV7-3,TGTGCCAGCAGCCTGCGGACGGGAGGGCGCAATGAGCAGTTCTTC,CASSLRTGGRNEQFF
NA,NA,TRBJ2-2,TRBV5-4,TGTGCCAGCAGCTTGGCCGGGGCAATCGCCGGGGAGCTGTTTTTT,CASSLAGAIAGELFF
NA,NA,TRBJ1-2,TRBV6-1,TGTGCCAGCAGTACGACGGATAACTATGGCTACACCTTC,CASSTTDNYGYTF
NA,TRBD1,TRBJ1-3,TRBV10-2,TGCGCCAGCAGTAAGCCCGGGACAGGGTTTGGGAGAACCATATATTTT,CASSKPGTGFGRTIYF
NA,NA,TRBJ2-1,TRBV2,TGTGCCAGCAGTGAAGCAGGTCGTGAGCAGTTCTTC,CASSEAGREQFF
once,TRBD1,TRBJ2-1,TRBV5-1,TGCGCCAGCAGCGTACAAGGGGGCACCTCCTACAATGAGCAGTTCTTC,CASSVQGGTSYNEQFF
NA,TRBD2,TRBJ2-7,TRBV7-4,TGTGCCAGCAGCCAACTGGCTAGCGGGTGCCCCTACGAGCAGTACTTC,CASSQLASGCPYEQYF
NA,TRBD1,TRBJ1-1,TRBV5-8,TGTGCCAGCAGCTTGTCAGGGGGCTTGAACACTGAAGCTTTCTTT,CASSLSGGLNTEAFF
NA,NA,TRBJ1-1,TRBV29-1,TGCAGCGTAGAGAAGAACACTGAAGCTTTCTTT,CSVEKNTEAFF
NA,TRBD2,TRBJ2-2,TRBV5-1,TGCGCCAGCATTCTTGGACTAGCGGGAGGCACCGGGGAGCTGTTTTTT,CASILGLAGGTGELFF
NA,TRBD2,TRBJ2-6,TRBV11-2,TGTGCCAGCAGCTTAGGGGGAGGGGCGGCCAACGTCCTGACTTTC,CASSLGGGAANVLTF
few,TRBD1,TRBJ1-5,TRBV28,TGTGCCAGCAGGGGGACAGGGGAGCAGCCCCAGCATTTT,CASRGTGEQPQHF
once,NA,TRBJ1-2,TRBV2,TGTGCCAGCAAGGCCAGGGCTAACTATGGCTACACCTTC,CASKARANYGYTF
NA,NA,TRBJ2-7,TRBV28,TGTGCCAGCAGTTCAGACAGTCAGCAGTACTTC,CASSSDSQQYF
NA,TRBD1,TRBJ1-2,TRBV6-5,TGTGCCAGCAGTTACTCCGACAGGGTACGGGGCTACACCTTC,CASSYSDRVRGYTF
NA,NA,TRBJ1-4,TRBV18,TGTGCCAGCTCGGAACGGACTTCCCGCTATGAAAAACTGTTTTTT,CASSERTSRYEKLFF
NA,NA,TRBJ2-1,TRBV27,TGTGCCAGCAGTTCCAGGGTAGCCTACAATGAGCAGTTCTTC,CASSSRVAYNEQFF
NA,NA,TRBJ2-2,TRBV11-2,TGTGCCAGCAGCTTAATCAGGGGGAACACCGGGGAGCTGTTTTTT,CASSLIRGNTGELFF
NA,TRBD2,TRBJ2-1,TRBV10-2,TGCGCCAGCAGTGGGACTAGCGGGAGGAATGAGCAGTTCTTC,CASSGTSGRNEQFF